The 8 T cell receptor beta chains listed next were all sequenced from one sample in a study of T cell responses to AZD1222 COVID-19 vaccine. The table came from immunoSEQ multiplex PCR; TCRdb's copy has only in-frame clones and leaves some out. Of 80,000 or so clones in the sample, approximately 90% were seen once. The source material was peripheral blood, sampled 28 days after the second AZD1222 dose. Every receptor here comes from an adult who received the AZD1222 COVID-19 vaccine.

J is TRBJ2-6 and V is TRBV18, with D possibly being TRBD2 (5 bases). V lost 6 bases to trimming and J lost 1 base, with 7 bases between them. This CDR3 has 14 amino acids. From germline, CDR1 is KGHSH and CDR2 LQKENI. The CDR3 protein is CASSRDSGANVLTF. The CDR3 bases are TGTGCCAGCTCGAGGGATTCTGGGGCCAACGTCCTGACTTTC.

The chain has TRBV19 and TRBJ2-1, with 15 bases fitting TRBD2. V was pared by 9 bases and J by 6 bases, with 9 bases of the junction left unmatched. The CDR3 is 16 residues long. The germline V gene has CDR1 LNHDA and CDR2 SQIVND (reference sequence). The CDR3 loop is CASNPPGLAGGNEQFF. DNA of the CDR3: TGTGCCAGCAATCCTCCGGGACTAGCGGGGGGCAATGAGCAGTTCTTC.

As DNA, the CDR3 is TGTGCCATCCCATCAAGCGGGAGGATAAGCACATTTAACACCGGGGAGCTGTTTTTT. This codes for CAIPSSGRISTFNTGELFF. The gene calls are TRBV11-2 and TRBJ2-2; TRBD2 matches 9 bases. This CDR3 comprises 19 residues. The V gene end was trimmed by 10 bases and the J gene end by 2 bases; junction bases not matched to a gene: 20. Germline V lookup: CDR1 SGHAT, CDR2 FQNNGV. The variable domain in full, completed from reference TRBV11-2 and TRBJ2-2, reads EAGVAQSPRYKIIEKRQSVAFWCNPISGHATLYWYQQILGQGPKLLIQFQNNGVVDDSQLPKDRFSAERLKGVDSTLKIQPAKLEDSAVYLCAIPSSGRISTFNTGELFFGEGSRLTVL.

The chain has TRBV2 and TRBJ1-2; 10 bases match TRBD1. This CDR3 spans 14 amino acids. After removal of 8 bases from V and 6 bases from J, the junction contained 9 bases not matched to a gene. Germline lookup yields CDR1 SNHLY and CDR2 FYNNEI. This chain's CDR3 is CASSPTGGVHGYTF. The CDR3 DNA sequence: TGTGCCAGCTCCCCGACAGGGGGCGTACATGGCTACACCTTC. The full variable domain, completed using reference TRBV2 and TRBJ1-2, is EPEVTQTPSHQVTQMGQEVILRCVPISNHLYFYWYRQILGQKVEFLVSFYNNEISEKSEIFDDQFSVERPDGSNFTLKIRSTKLEDSAMYFCASSPTGGVHGYTFGSGTRLTVV.

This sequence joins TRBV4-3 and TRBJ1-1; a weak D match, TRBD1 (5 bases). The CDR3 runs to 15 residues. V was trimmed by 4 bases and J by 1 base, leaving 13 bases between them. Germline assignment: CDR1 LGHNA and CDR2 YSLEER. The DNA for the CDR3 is TGCGCCAGCAGCCGGGATAGGGGCAAGAACACTGAAGCTTTCTTT. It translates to CASSRDRGKNTEAFF.

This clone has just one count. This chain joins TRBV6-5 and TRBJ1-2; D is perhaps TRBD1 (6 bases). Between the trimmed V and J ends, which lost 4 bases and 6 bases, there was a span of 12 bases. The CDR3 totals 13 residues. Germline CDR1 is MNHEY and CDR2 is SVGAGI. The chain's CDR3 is CASSSQGLDGYTF. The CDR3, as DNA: TGTGCCAGCAGTTCACAGGGTCTGGATGGCTACACCTTC.

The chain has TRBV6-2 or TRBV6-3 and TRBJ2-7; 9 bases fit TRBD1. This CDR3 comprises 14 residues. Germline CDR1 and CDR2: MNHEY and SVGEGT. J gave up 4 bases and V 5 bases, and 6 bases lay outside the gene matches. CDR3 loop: CASSRTGGGYEQYF. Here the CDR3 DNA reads TGTGCCAGCAGTCGTACAGGGGGCGGATACGAGCAGTACTTC.

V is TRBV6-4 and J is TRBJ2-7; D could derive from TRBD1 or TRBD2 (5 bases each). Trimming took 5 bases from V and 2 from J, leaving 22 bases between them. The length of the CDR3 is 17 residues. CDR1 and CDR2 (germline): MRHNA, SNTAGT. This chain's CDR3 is CASSLGPPSGCPYEQYF. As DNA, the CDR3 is TGTGCCAGCAGTTTGGGACCGCCATCGGGATGCCCCTACGAGCAGTACTTC.